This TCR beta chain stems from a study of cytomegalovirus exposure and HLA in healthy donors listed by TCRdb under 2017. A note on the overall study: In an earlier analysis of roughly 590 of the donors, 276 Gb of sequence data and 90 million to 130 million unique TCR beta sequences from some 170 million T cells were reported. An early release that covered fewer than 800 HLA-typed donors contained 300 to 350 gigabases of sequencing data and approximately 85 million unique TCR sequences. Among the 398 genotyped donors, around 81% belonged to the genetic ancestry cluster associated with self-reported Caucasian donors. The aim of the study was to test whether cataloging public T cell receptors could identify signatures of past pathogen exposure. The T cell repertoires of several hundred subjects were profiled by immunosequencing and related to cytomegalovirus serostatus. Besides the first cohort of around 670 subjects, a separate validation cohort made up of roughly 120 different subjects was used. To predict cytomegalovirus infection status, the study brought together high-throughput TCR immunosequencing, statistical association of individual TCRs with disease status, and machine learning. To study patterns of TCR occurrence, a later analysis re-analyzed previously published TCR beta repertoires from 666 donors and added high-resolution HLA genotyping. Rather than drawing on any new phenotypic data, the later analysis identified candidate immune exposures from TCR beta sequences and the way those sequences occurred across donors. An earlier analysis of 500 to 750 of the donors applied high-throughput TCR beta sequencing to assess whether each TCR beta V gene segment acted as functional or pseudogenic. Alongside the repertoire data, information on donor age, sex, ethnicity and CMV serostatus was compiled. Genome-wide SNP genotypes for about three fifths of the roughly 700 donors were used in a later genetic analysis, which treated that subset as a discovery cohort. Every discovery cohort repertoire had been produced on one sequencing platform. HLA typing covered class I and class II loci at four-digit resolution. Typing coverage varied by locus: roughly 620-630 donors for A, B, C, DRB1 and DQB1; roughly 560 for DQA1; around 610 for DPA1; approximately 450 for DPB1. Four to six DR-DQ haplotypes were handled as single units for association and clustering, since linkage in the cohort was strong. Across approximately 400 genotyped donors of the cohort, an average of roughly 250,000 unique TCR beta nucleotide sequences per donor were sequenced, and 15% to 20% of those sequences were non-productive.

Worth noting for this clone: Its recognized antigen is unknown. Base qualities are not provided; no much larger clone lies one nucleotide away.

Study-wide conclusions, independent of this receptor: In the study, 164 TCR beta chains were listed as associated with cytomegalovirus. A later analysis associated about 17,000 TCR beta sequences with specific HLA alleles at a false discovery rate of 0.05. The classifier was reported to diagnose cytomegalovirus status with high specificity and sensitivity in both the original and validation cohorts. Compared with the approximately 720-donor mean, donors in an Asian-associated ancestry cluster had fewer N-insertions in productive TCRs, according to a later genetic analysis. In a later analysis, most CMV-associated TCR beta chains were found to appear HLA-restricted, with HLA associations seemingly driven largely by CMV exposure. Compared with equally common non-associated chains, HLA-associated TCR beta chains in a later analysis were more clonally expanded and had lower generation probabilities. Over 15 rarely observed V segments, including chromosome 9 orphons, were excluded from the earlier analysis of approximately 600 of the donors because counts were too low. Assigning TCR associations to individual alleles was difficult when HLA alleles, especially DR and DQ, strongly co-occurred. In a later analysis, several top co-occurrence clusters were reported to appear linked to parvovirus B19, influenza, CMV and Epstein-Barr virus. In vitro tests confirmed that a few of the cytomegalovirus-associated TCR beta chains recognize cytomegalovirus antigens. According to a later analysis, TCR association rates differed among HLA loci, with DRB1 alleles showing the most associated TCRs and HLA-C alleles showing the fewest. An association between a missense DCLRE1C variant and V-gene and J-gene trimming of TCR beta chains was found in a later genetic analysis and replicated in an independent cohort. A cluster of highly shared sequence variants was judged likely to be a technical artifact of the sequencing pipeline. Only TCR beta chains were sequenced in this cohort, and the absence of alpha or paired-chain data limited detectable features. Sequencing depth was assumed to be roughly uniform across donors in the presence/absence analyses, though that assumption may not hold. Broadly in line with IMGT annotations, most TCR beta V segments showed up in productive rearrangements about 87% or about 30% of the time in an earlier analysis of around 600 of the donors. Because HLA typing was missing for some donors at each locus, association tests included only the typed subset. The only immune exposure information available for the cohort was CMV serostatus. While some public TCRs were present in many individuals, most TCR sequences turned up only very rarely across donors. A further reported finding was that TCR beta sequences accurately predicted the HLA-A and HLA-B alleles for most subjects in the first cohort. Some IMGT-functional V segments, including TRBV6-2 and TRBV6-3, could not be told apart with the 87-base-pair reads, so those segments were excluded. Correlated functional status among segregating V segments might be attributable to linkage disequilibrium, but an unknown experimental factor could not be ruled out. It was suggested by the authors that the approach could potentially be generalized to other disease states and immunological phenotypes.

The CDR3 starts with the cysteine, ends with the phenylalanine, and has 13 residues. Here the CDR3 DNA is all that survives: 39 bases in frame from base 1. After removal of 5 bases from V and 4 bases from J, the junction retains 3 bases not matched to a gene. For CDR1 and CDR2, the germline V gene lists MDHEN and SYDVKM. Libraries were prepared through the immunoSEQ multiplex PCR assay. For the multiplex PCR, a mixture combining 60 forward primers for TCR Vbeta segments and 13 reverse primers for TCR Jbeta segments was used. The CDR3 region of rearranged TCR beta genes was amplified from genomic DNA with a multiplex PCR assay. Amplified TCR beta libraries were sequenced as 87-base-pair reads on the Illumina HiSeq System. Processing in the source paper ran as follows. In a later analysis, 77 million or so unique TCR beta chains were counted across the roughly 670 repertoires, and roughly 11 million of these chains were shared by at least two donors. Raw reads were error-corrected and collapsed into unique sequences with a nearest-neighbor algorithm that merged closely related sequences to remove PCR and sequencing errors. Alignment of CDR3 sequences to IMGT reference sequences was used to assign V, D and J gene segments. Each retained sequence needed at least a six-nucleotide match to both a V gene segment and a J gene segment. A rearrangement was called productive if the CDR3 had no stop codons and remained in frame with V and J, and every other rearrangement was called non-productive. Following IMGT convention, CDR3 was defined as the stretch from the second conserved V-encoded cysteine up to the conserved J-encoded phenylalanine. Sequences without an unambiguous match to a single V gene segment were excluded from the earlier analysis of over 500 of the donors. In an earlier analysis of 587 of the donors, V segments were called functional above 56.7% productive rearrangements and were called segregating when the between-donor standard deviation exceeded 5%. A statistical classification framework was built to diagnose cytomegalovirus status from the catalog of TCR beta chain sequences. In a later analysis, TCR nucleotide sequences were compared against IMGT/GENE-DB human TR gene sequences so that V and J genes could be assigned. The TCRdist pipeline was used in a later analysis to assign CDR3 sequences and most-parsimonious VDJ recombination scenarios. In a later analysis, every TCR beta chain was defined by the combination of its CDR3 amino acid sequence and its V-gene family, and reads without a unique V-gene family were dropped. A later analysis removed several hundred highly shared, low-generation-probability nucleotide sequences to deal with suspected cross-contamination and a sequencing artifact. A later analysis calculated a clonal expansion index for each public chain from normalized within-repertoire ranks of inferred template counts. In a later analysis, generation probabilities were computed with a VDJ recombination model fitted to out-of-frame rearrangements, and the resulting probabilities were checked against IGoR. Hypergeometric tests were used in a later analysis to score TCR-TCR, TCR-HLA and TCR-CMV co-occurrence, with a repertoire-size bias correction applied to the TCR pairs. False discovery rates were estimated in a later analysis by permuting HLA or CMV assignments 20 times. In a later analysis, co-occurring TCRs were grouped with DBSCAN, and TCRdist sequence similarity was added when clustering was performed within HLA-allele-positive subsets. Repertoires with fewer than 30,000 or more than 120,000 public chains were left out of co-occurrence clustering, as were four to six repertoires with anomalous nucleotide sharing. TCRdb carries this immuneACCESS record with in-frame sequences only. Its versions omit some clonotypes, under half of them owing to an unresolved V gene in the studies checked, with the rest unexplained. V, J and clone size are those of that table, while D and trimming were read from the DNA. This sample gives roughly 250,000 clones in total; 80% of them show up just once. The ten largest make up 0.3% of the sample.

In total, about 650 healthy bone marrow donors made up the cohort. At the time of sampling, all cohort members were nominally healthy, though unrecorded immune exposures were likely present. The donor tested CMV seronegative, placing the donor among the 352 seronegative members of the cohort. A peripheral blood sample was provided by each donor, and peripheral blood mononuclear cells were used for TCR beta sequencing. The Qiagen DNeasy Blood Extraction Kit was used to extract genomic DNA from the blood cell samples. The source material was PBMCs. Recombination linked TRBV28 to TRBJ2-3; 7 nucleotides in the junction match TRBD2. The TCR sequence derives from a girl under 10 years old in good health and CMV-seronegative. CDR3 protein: CASSTSVADTQYF. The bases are TGTGCCAGCAGTACTAGCGTCGCAGATACGCAGTATTTT.